Shown below are 13 T cell receptor beta chains from a single sample sequenced in a study of T cell responses to AZD1222 COVID-19 vaccine. The data were produced by immunoSEQ multiplex PCR, yet TCRdb's version contains in-frame clones alone and is incomplete. Of fewer than 150,000 clones in the sample, about nine tenths were seen once. Source: peripheral blood, taken 28 days after the second AZD1222 dose. The receptors derive from an adult who received the AZD1222 COVID-19 vaccine.

The chain recombines TRBV7-2 with TRBJ2-7; D gene unclear. V lost 4 bases, J lost 2 bases, and 15 bases lay in between. Germline V gives CDR1 SGHTA, CDR2 FQGNSA. This CDR3 spans 15 amino acids. The CDR3: CASSSPFGDPYEQYF. The CDR3 DNA reads as TGTGCCAGCAGCTCCCCATTTGGGGATCCCTACGAGCAGTACTTC.

The DNA of the CDR3 is TGTGCCAGCAGCTCCGGGACAGGGTTTGAAAAACTGTTTTTT. As protein: CASSSGTGFEKLFF. The rearrangement joins TRBV7-2 to TRBJ1-4; 9 bases fit TRBD1. The CDR3 is 14 amino acids. Germline V gene sequence: CDR1 SGHTA, CDR2 FQGNSA. J was trimmed by 7 bases and V by 4 bases; bases with no gene match: 4.

This rearrangement joins TRBV2 to TRBJ2-3, with D perhaps TRBD2 (6 bases). The CDR3 contains 15 residues. V dropped 7 bases and J dropped 1 base, with 15 bases sitting between them. Germline CDR1 and CDR2: SNHLY and FYNNEI. The CDR3 DNA sequence: TGTGCCAGCAAGAGGGCTAGCGTTGGCACAGATACGCAGTATTTT. Amino acid sequence: CASKRASVGTDTQYF.

The V gene is TRBV27, the J gene TRBJ2-5; D is perhaps TRBD2 (6 bases). The V gene lost 6 bases and the J gene lost 1 base, with 15 bases spanning the gap. Germline-derived CDR1 and CDR2 are MNHEY and SMNVEV (reference sequence). The CDR3 consists of 15 residues. This CDR3 is CASRSPFGGQETQYF. The CDR3 DNA follows: TGTGCCAGCAGATCCCCGTTCGGGGGCCAAGAGACCCAGTACTTC.

J is TRBJ2-7 and V is TRBV5-5; D uncertain. Trimming cost V 4 bases and J 1 base, with 12 bases left between them. In germline, CDR1 is SGHKS, CDR2 YYEKEE (reference sequence). The CDR3 totals 14 residues. CDR3 region: CASSPTAASYEQYF. The CDR3, as DNA: TGTGCCAGCAGCCCCACGGCAGCTTCCTACGAGCAGTACTTC.

This clone was detected only once. The V call is TRBV6-6, the J call TRBJ2-5; D perhaps matches TRBD1 (6 bases). Germline values: CDR1 MNHNY, CDR2 SVGAGI (reference sequence). The V end lost 1 base, the J end lost 3 bases, and 6 bases lay between the germline ends. The CDR3 sequence is 13 residues long. CDR3 nucleotide sequence: TGTGCCAGCAGTTACTACAGGGAAGAGACCCAGTACTTC. This gives the protein CASSYYREETQYF.

The chain couples TRBV11-2 to TRBJ1-2; the D is unclear. CDR1 SGHAT and CDR2 FQNNGV come from the germline V gene. Between the trimmed V and J ends, which lost 1 base and 3 bases, there was a span of 6 bases. There are 13 residues in the CDR3. Written as DNA, the CDR3 is TGTGCCAGCAGCTTAGTTGATCACTATGGCTACACCTTC. It is translated as CASSLVDHYGYTF.

The V and J genes are TRBV6-1 and TRBJ2-4; the D is unclear. This CDR3 region has 14 residues. CDR1 and CDR2 from the germline V gene are MNHNS and SASEGT. Trimming stripped 1 base from V and 0 bases from J, with 4 bases between. CDR3 sequence (DNA): TGTGCCAGCAGTGAAGAGGCAGCCAAAAACATTCAGTACTTC. Translating it yields CASSEEAAKNIQYF.

The chain combines TRBV6-2 or TRBV6-3 with TRBJ1-5; 10 positions match TRBD1. The CDR3 totals 16 residues. Per germline, CDR1 MNHEY and CDR2 SVGEGT. V lost 5 bases and J lost 5; bases outside the gene matches: 9. CDR3 sequence reads: CASSRRTGGDDQPQHF. The CDR3 bases are TGTGCCAGCAGTCGCAGGACAGGGGGGGATGATCAGCCCCAGCATTTT.

The V call is TRBV7-6, the J call TRBJ2-1, with D perhaps given as TRBD1 or TRBD2 (6 bases each). This CDR3 has 16 amino acids. CDR1 SGHVS and CDR2 FNYEAQ come from the germline V gene. The V end lost 1 base, the J end lost 0 bases, and 10 bases lay between the germline ends. The CDR3 coding sequence is TGTGCCAGCAGCTTAGTAGGGGGGAGCTCCTACAATGAGCAGTTCTTC. It translates to CASSLVGGSSYNEQFF. The whole variable domain, filled in from reference TRBV7-6 and TRBJ2-1, reads GAGVSQSPRYKVTKRGQDVALRCDPISGHVSLYWYRQALGQGPEFLTYFNYEAQQDKSGLPNDRFSAERPEGSISTLTIQRTEQRDSAMYRCASSLVGGSSYNEQFFGPGTRLTVL.

This chain joins TRBV7-4 and TRBJ1-1; D ambiguous. The CDR3 extends over 14 amino acids. Per the germline V gene, CDR1 is SGHVT and CDR2 is SQSDAQ. The V gene lost 3 bases and the J gene lost 0 bases, with 8 bases spanning the gap. CDR3 coding DNA: TGTGCCAGCAGCTTTTTACCCATGAACACTGAAGCTTTCTTT. Its translation is CASSFLPMNTEAFF.

The chain uses TRBV6-5 and TRBJ1-1; 7 bases align to TRBD1. The CDR3 spans 14 residues. J gave up 3 bases and V 7 bases, and 8 bases lay outside the gene matches. Germline CDR1 MNHEY, CDR2 SVGAGI. The DNA for the CDR3 is TGTGCCAGCACTCTGACAGGGTTCGACACTGAAGCTTTCTTT. Its protein is CASTLTGFDTEAFF.

The chain combines TRBV12-5 with TRBJ2-1, with a possible D match to TRBD1 (5 bases). The CDR3 runs 17 residues. Germline V gene sequence: CDR1 LGHNT, CDR2 FRNRAP. Trimming took off 1 base at V and 0 bases at J, with 13 bases between the two ends. The CDR3 here is CASGLGDSSRSYNEQFF. Here the CDR3 DNA reads TGTGCTAGTGGTTTGGGAGACAGCTCCCGCTCCTACAATGAGCAGTTCTTC.